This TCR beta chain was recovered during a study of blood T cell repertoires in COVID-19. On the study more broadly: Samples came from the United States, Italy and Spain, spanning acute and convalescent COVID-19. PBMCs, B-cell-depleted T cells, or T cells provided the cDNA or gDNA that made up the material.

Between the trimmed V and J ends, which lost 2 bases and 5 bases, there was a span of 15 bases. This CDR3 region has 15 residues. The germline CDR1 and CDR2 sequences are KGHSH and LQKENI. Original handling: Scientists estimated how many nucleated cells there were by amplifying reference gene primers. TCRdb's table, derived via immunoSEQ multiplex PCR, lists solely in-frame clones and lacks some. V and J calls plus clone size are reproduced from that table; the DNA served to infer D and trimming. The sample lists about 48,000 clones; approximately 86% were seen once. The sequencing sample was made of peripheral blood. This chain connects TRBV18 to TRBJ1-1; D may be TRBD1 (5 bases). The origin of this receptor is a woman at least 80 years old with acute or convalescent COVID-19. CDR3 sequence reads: CASSPSVSGPTEAFF. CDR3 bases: TGTGCCAGCTCACCATCCGTGTCAGGGCCGACTGAAGCTTTCTTT.